The entry below describes one T cell receptor beta chain. What it binds is unknown. This CDR3 has 15 residues. With 0 bases removed from V and 3 bases from J, the gap between germline ends came to 13 bases. The germline V gene encodes CDR1 SGHTS and CDR2 YDEGEE. The assay was immunoSEQ multiplex PCR, and TCRdb's table has in-frame clones only and misses some. The sample has more than 95,000 clones; 90% are singletons. This sample was included in a study of T cell responses to AZD1222 COVID-19 vaccine. Study outcomes and limitations: In all cases, repertoires were sampled only after the peak T cell response.

The sequence was obtained from an adult in good health. The source material was peripheral blood, sampled on day 0 of AZD1222 vaccination. The rearrangement joins TRBV5-8 to TRBJ2-7; D is uncertain. Here the CDR3 reads CASSLVGVHSYEQYF. CDR3 DNA: TGTGCCAGCAGCTTGGTTGGGGTCCACAGCTACGAGCAGTACTTC.